One and the same sample provided the 13 T cell receptor beta chains below, sequenced in a study of memory CD4+ T cells and cytomegalovirus serostatus. Single viable CD3+CD4+CD8-CD45RO+ cells were sorted as the memory CD4+ T cells. The data were produced by immunoSEQ multiplex PCR, yet TCRdb's version contains in-frame clones alone and is incomplete. The repertoire consists of about 82,000 clones, with approximately 80% occurring once and the leading ten covering about 0.72%. Sequences were obtained from memory CD4+ T cells from blood. The origin of the receptors is an adult in good health and CMV-seronegative.

The chain has TRBV5-1 and TRBJ2-3, with 10 bases lining up with TRBD2. After removal of 0 bases from V and 1 base from J, the junction contained 8 bases not matched to a gene. Germline V gives CDR1 SGHRS, CDR2 YFSETQ. The CDR3 has 18 amino acids. CDR3 nucleotide sequence: TGCGCCAGCAGCTTGGGACTAGCGGGCCGTTATGGCACAGATACGCAGTATTTT. Translation gives CASSLGLAGRYGTDTQYF.

The genes are TRBV28 and TRBJ1-1; D uncertain. V dropped 6 bases and J dropped 4 bases, with 15 bases sitting between them. The germline gives CDR1 MDHEN, CDR2 SYDVKM. The CDR3 sequence is 14 residues long. DNA for the CDR3: TGTGCCAGCAGGACCCCCACGGGCGGCACTGAAGCTTTCTTT. This codes for CASRTPTGGTEAFF.

This clone has only a few counts. The chain has TRBV6-5 and TRBJ1-4; D possibly corresponds to TRBD1 (6 bases). The CDR3 is made up of 13 amino acids. The V end was cut by 10 bases, the J end by 4 bases, with 13 bases between. The V gene's germline CDR1 is MNHEY and CDR2 SVGAGI. The CDR3 sequence is CATKGQRNEKLFF. Here the CDR3 DNA reads TGTGCCACCAAGGGACAACGTAATGAAAAACTGTTTTTT.

The rearrangement links TRBV13 to TRBJ2-7, with D perhaps TRBD1 (6 bases). V lost 4 bases and J 2 bases, leaving 12 bases between the germline ends. Per germline, CDR1 PRHDT and CDR2 FYEKMQ (reference sequence). The CDR3 contains 14 residues. CDR3: CASSSGTPTYEQYF. The CDR3 nucleotides are TGTGCCAGCAGCTCCGGGACACCTACCTACGAGCAGTACTTC.

This clone counts as medium-sized. The chain joins TRBV30 to TRBJ1-2, with D possibly TRBD1 on 5 matching bases. The germline CDR1 and CDR2 sequences are GTSNPN and SVGIG (reference sequence). The CDR3 is 14 amino acids. Trimming removed 0 bases at V and 8 bases at J, with 16 bases between. The CDR3 sequence is CAWSVQGSPAGYTF. CDR3 bases: TGTGCCTGGAGTGTTCAGGGTTCCCCTGCGGGCTACACCTTC.

V usage is TRBV9 and J usage is TRBJ1-3; D call uncertain. The length of the CDR3 is 15 residues. V lost 0 bases and J 2 bases, leaving 9 bases between the germline ends. Germline V lookup: CDR1 SGDLS, CDR2 YYNGEE. CDR3 in amino acids: CASSVAPQTGNTIYF. The CDR3 DNA follows: TGTGCCAGCAGCGTAGCACCGCAAACTGGAAACACCATATATTTT.

V usage is TRBV9 and J usage is TRBJ1-3; D remains ambiguous. The germline V and J ends were trimmed by 4 bases and 2 bases, with 7 bases remaining between them. Looked up from germline, CDR1 is SGDLS and CDR2 is YYNGEE. CDR3 length: 13 residues. In DNA form, the CDR3 reads TGTGCCAGCAGCACGGAGACTGGAAACACCATATATTTT. It is translated as CASSTETGNTIYF.

The V call is TRBV14, the J call TRBJ2-3; D gene ambiguous. The CDR3 extends over 14 amino acids. V was shortened by 1 base and J by 8 bases, with 13 bases between the two germline ends. The germline CDR1 and CDR2 sequences are SGHDN and FVKESK. CDR3 bases: TGTGCCAGCAGCCAAGCGCCCCTGGGTGGTACGCAGTATTTT. Translated: CASSQAPLGGTQYF.

The rearrangement joins TRBV9 to TRBJ2-4; no firm D call. This CDR3 has 16 amino acids. Germline CDR1 SGDLS, CDR2 YYNGEE. Trimming stripped 3 bases from V and 0 bases from J, with 13 bases between. The CDR3, as DNA: TGTGCCAGCAGCGAGGGTGGATCTTTAGCCAAAAACATTCAGTACTTC. Translated, it gives CASSEGGSLAKNIQYF.

Comments on this clone: The same CDR3 arises from other DNA sequences in this sample as well. The chain joins TRBV5-6 to TRBJ2-3; D remains ambiguous. Germline V gene data show CDR1 as SGHDT and CDR2 as YYEEEE. This CDR3 has 12 residues. V was cut by 4 bases and J by 4 bases, with 7 bases left in between. CDR3: CASSLAADTQYF. CDR3 DNA: TGTGCCAGCAGCCTGGCCGCAGATACGCAGTATTTT.

The genes are TRBV7-2 and TRBJ1-2, with D perhaps TRBD1 (5 bases). Germline lookup yields CDR1 SGHTA and CDR2 FQGNSA. V was trimmed by 2 bases and J by 4 bases, leaving 11 bases between them. The CDR3 length is 14 residues. The chain's CDR3 is CASSLNGGSYGYTF. Written as DNA, the CDR3 is TGTGCCAGCAGCTTAAATGGGGGAAGCTATGGCTACACCTTC.

V is TRBV2 and J is TRBJ2-2; 10 bases are a match to TRBD1. CDR3 length equals 17 residues. V dropped 1 base and J dropped 6; count of bases not matched to a gene: 8. Per germline, CDR1 SNHLY and CDR2 FYNNEI. Here the CDR3 reads CASSEGGWGQGSGELFF. The DNA of the CDR3 is TGTGCCAGCAGTGAAGGAGGCTGGGGACAGGGGTCCGGGGAGCTGTTTTTT.

The V gene is TRBV5-1, the J gene TRBJ1-4; D ambiguous. Between the trimmed V and J ends, which lost 0 bases and 0 bases, there was a span of 6 bases. Germline CDR1 and CDR2: SGHRS and YFSETQ. This CDR3 comprises 15 residues. Here the CDR3 reads CASSLATSTNEKLFF. The CDR3 DNA reads TGCGCCAGCAGCTTGGCTACCTCAACTAATGAAAAACTGTTTTTT.